This TCR beta chain was documented in a study of control samples from healthy donors and cancer patients. V was trimmed by 0 bases and J by 9 bases, leaving 10 bases between them. In germline, CDR1 is SGHRS, CDR2 YFSETQ. This CDR3 comprises 14 residues. TCRdb keeps only in-frame clones here, not all; method: immunoSEQ multiplex PCR. In the table there are 80,000 or so clones, 90% to 95% of which are singletons. Sequenced material: blood. J is TRBJ1-6 and V is TRBV5-1; TRBD1 might be the D (5 bases). This clonotype originated in a man between 45 and 60 years old in good health. CDR3 in amino acids: CASSLGGEVSPLHF. The CDR3 nucleotides are TGCGCCAGCAGCTTGGGAGGGGAAGTTTCACCCCTCCACTTT.